The rows below give T cell receptor beta chains drawn from one sample of a study of beta chain features in type 1 diabetes. Clones were read by immunoSEQ multiplex PCR, and TCRdb kept only the in-frame ones, dropping some. The sample yields 550,000 to 850,000 clones, roughly 13% seen once. Sequencing used naive CD4+ T cells from blood. The receptor set was obtained from a young man with type 1 diabetes. Both conserved end residues are part of each CDR3. The D gene is left open where the match is weak. Only some rows state a clone size, as once, few, many or a class for expanded clones.

j_call	clone_size	v_call	d_call	cdr3_nt	cdr3_aa
TRBJ2-3	NA	TRBV7-3	TRBD1	TGTGCCAGCAGCATGGACAGGCCAGATACGCAGTATTTT	CASSMDRPDTQYF
TRBJ2-1	NA	TRBV7-9	NA	TGTGCCAGCAGCCAAGACAACAATGAGCAGTTCTTC	CASSQDNNEQFF
TRBJ2-3	few	TRBV6-1	TRBD1	TGTGCCAGCAGTGAAGCGCGGGACAGGGGGCGCGGCACAGATACGCAGTATTTT	CASSEARDRGRGTDTQYF
TRBJ2-3	few	TRBV7-2	TRBD2	TGTGCCAGCAGCTCAGCGCCGGGGGGGCTGAGCACAGATACGCAGTATTTT	CASSSAPGGLSTDTQYF
TRBJ1-1	few	TRBV7-6	NA	TGTGCCAGCAGCTTAGGCGTATCGGTTACGAACACTGAAGCTTTCTTT	CASSLGVSVTNTEAFF
TRBJ1-2	few	TRBV2	NA	TGTGCCAGCAGGAACGGTGGGTACGGCTACACCTTC	CASRNGGYGYTF
TRBJ1-1	NA	TRBV2	NA	TGTGCCAGCAGTGAAGACAGGCTACATGAAGCTTTCTTT	CASSEDRLHEAFF
TRBJ2-7	NA	TRBV7-8	TRBD1	TGTGCCAGCAGCGAGGACAGGGCGCGCGAGCAGTACTTC	CASSEDRAREQYF
TRBJ2-2	NA	TRBV5-1	NA	TGCGCCAGCAGCTTGGACGGCAAGAACACCGGGGAGCTGTTTTTT	CASSLDGKNTGELFF
TRBJ2-5	few	TRBV7-2	TRBD1	TGTGCCAGCTCCCCTGGGACAGAGAGAAAGACCCAGTACTTC	CASSPGTERKTQYF
TRBJ1-1	few	TRBV25-1	NA	TGTGCCAGCAGTGTGGGGGCGGACACTGAAGCTTTCTTT	CASSVGADTEAFF
TRBJ1-1	few	TRBV16	TRBD1	TGTGCCAGCAGCCCCCCAGGGGGGGCTGGAGCTTTCTTT	CASSPPGGAGAFF
TRBJ1-1	NA	TRBV29-1	NA	TGCAGCGTGGCAAATGAAGCTTTCTTT	CSVANEAFF
TRBJ2-7	few	TRBV6-5	TRBD1	TGTGCCAGCAGTTACGATGGGACAGGATTCGGCTACGAGCAGTACTTC	CASSYDGTGFGYEQYF
TRBJ1-5	few	TRBV6-6	NA	TGTGCCAGCACCCACCTGGGAGGGGAAAGCAATCAGCCCCAGCATTTT	CASTHLGGESNQPQHF
TRBJ2-5	few	TRBV7-9	TRBD1	TGTGCCAGCAGCTTAGGGGACAGGGGCTTCCAAGAGACCCAGTACTTC	CASSLGDRGFQETQYF
TRBJ1-4	few	TRBV25-1	NA	TGTGCCAGCAGTGAAGCGGGGGCTGCCTTTGAAAAACTGTTTTTT	CASSEAGAAFEKLFF
TRBJ2-4	few	TRBV27	NA	TGTGCCAGCAGTTTATTGGGAGCGGCCAAAAACATTCAGTACTTC	CASSLLGAAKNIQYF
TRBJ2-5	NA	TRBV9	TRBD2	TGTGCCAGCAGCGCAGGGGAGGTTCTAGCGGGGTGGGAGACCCAGTACTTC	CASSAGEVLAGWETQYF
TRBJ2-5	few	TRBV20-1	NA	TGCAGTGCTGGTTTTGAGACCCAGTACTTC	CSAGFETQYF
TRBJ2-5	NA	TRBV9	TRBD1	TGTGCCAGCAGCGTAGTAGACAGGGGGCGAGAGACCCAGTACTTC	CASSVVDRGRETQYF
TRBJ2-5	few	TRBV5-1	NA	TGCGCCAGCAGCCCACGCAACCAAGAGACCCAGTACTTC	CASSPRNQETQYF
TRBJ2-1	few	TRBV7-6	TRBD2	TGTGCCAGCAGCTTAGCACTAGCGGAGTCCAATGAGCAGTTCTTC	CASSLALAESNEQFF
TRBJ1-1	NA	TRBV30	TRBD1	TGTGCCTGGACCCGACAGGGGGCTGAAGCTTTCTTT	CAWTRQGAEAFF
TRBJ2-3	few	TRBV10-3	NA	TGTGCCATCAGTGAGCAGGACCCACCAGATACGCAGTATTTT	CAISEQDPPDTQYF
TRBJ2-5	NA	TRBV6-5	TRBD1	TGTGCCAGCAGTTACCCGGGACAGCAAGAGACCCAGTACTTC	CASSYPGQQETQYF
TRBJ2-5	few	TRBV4-1	NA	TGCGCCAGCAGCCAAAAGAAGGGAATGGAGACCCAGTACTTC	CASSQKKGMETQYF
TRBJ2-5	NA	TRBV30	NA	TGTGCCTGGAGTGTACTGCTTGGCGAGACCCAGTACTTC	CAWSVLLGETQYF
TRBJ1-2	few	TRBV28	NA	TGTGCCAGCAGTTTCATCCACCCGGGACAAGGAGTCCAAAGCGGCTACACCTTC	CASSFIHPGQGVQSGYTF
TRBJ1-2	few	TRBV27	TRBD1	TGTGCCAGCAGTCCGAGACAGGGGAATGGCTACACCTTC	CASSPRQGNGYTF
TRBJ1-1	NA	TRBV10-3	TRBD1	TGTGCCATCAGTGCTCGGGCAGGGGGCTTGGGCACTGAAGCTTTCTTT	CAISARAGGLGTEAFF
TRBJ1-2	NA	TRBV29-1	TRBD1	TGCAGCGTTGATGGGACAGGCCTCTATGGCTACACCTTC	CSVDGTGLYGYTF
TRBJ2-7	few	TRBV7-6	NA	TGTGCCAGCAGCTTATACCCGGACACCTTCGTCTACGAGCAGTACTTC	CASSLYPDTFVYEQYF
TRBJ2-7	NA	TRBV30	TRBD2	TGTGCCTGGAGGCTAGCGGGGCTCTACGAGCAGTACTTC	CAWRLAGLYEQYF
TRBJ2-5	few	TRBV11-2	NA	TGTGCCAGCAGAAGTAGCTCCGGGACCCAGTACTTC	CASRSSSGTQYF
TRBJ2-3	few	TRBV6-4	NA	TGTGCCAGCAGTGACCCCCCAGCTAGCACAGATACGCAGTATTTT	CASSDPPASTDTQYF
TRBJ1-2	NA	TRBV15	NA	TGTGCCACCAGCAGAGATCGGGGAGCTAACTATGGCTACACCTTC	CATSRDRGANYGYTF
TRBJ2-7	NA	TRBV7-2	NA	TGTGCCAGCAGCTCCCCCGGAAGGGGGAACTACGAGCAGTACTTC	CASSSPGRGNYEQYF
TRBJ1-4	NA	TRBV25-1	NA	TGTGCCAGCAGTCTTCAGGCTGCTAATGAAAAACTGTTTTTT	CASSLQAANEKLFF
TRBJ1-1	few	TRBV5-1	TRBD1	TGCGCCAGCAGCTTCGGACAGGCGTATGAAGCTTTCTTT	CASSFGQAYEAFF